The T cell receptor (beta chain) under discussion was sequenced for a study of cytomegalovirus exposure and HLA in healthy donors. For the study at large: Tens of millions of unique TCRs, all from HLA-typed donors, were included in an early release of the data.

The CDR3 totals 15 residues. The junction had 15 bases not matched to a gene; V was cut back by 7 bases and J by 5 bases. Per the germline V gene, CDR1 is SQVTM and CDR2 is ANQGSEA. Unrecorded for this donor was the CMV serostatus. Researchers ran the PCR with 60 Vbeta and 13 Jbeta primers. Assay: immunoSEQ multiplex PCR; the TCRdb copy retains only in-frame clones and omits some. The table records fewer than 200,000 clones, 65% to 75% of them present only once. The clonotype comes from a human donor in good health. This chain uses TRBV29-1 with TRBJ2-3; 7 bases align to TRBD1. Material for sequencing was PBMCs. The CDR3 region is CSALGTEGQEDTQYF. As DNA, the CDR3 is TGCAGCGCCCTGGGGACAGAAGGGCAGGAAGATACGCAGTATTTT.